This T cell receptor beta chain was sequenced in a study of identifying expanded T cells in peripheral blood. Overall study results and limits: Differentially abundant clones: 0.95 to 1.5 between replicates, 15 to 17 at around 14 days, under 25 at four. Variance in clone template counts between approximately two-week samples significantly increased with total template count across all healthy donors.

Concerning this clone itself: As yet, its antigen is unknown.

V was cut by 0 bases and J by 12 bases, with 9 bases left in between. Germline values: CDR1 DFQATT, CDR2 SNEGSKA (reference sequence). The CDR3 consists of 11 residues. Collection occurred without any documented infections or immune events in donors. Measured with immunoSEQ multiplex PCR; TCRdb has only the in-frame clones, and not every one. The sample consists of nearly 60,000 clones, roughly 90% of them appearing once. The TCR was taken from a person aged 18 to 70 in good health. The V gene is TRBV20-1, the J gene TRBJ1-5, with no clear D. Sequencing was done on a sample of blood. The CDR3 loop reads CSAREQINQHF. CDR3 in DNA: TGCAGTGCTAGAGAGCAGATAAACCAGCATTTT.